The 21 T cell receptor beta chains below all came from one sample that was sequenced in a study of blood T cell repertoires in COVID-19. Method: immunoSEQ multiplex PCR; TCRdb's copy keeps in-frame clones and lacks some. The sample has roughly 78,000 clones; approximately 91% are singletons. The sequenced material came from peripheral blood. Receptor source: a man aged 50-60 years with acute or convalescent COVID-19.

This rearrangement joins TRBV21-1 to TRBJ1-1. TRBV21-1 is a documented pseudogene. The CDR3 extends over 18 amino acids. The CDR3: CASSNTYRGFRDNTEAFF. The CDR3 DNA is TGTGCCAGCAGCAATACTTACAGAGGGTTTAGAGATAACACTGAAGCTTTCTTT.

The chain is built from TRBV19 and TRBJ2-1; D is perhaps TRBD2 (6 bases). Trimming removed 7 bases from V and 8 bases from J, with 12 bases in between. CDR3 length: 12 amino acids. The germline V gene encodes CDR1 LNHDA and CDR2 SQIVND (reference sequence). The CDR3 sequence is CASKSPGDEQFF. For the CDR3, the DNA is TGTGCCAGTAAATCGCCGGGGGATGAGCAGTTCTTC.

This chain uses TRBV5-6 with TRBJ2-5, with a weak D call TRBD2 (6 bases). The germline CDR1 and CDR2 sequences are SGHDT and YYEEEE. CDR3 size: 13 residues. Trimming shortened V by 3 bases and J by 5 bases, and 11 bases separated the two germline ends. CDR3 coding DNA: TGTGCCAGCAGCTGGAGGGGCCGGGAGACCCAGTACTTC. Amino acids: CASSWRGRETQYF.

The chain links TRBV19 to TRBJ1-5; 9 nucleotides line up with TRBD1. Germline V lookup: CDR1 LNHDA, CDR2 SQIVND (reference sequence). The CDR3 consists of 15 residues. V lost 4 bases, J lost 6 bases, and 7 bases stayed unmatched. In DNA, the CDR3 is TGTGCCAGTAGTAACGGACAGGGGATGAGTCAGCCCCAGCATTTT. It encodes CASSNGQGMSQPQHF.

The chain recombines TRBV11-2 with TRBJ1-1; D not certain. The germline V gene encodes CDR1 SGHAT and CDR2 FQNNGV. CDR3 size: 14 residues. V lost 1 base and J 1 base, leaving 7 bases between the germline ends. CDR3 bases: TGTGCCAGCAGCTTAGTGCGGGGGAACACTGAAGCTTTCTTT. Amino acid sequence: CASSLVRGNTEAFF.

The chain couples TRBV23-1 to TRBJ1-2; 9 nucleotides line up with TRBD1. TRBV23-1 is an ORF for which the function is uncertain. V was clipped by 11 bases and J by 4 bases; unmatched bases: 8. The CDR3 has 13 amino acids. The CDR3 reads CARPGTGIYGYTF. In nucleotides, the CDR3 is TGCGCCCGCCCGGGGACAGGGATCTATGGCTACACCTTC.

The rearrangement joins TRBV6-2 or TRBV6-3 to TRBJ1-2; the D is unclear. Germline-derived CDR1 and CDR2 are MNHEY and SVGEGT. The CDR3 spans 16 residues. V lost 0 bases, J lost 5 bases, and 16 bases lay in between. The CDR3 coding sequence is TGTGCCAGCAGTTACTCTCGGCAGGCCGAGTGGTATGGCTACACCTTC. Protein sequence: CASSYSRQAEWYGYTF.

This chain joins TRBV19 and TRBJ1-1, with 7 bases fitting TRBD1. The CDR3 length is 15 residues. The germline V gene has CDR1 LNHDA and CDR2 SQIVND (reference sequence). J gave up 5 bases and V 5 bases, and 11 bases lay outside the gene matches. CDR3 region: CASSRTEGARTEAFF. CDR3 sequence (DNA): TGTGCCAGTAGTCGAACGGAGGGGGCCCGGACTGAAGCTTTCTTT.

This clone was counted between two and nine times. The chain employs TRBV29-1 and TRBJ1-1, with TRBD1 matching over 8 bases. V was pared by 6 bases and J by 0 bases, with 3 bases of the junction left unmatched. Germline V lookup: CDR1 SQVTM, CDR2 ANQGSEA. The CDR3 is 13 amino acids. CDR3 nucleotides: TGCAGCGTCGGGGACAGGATGAACACTGAAGCTTTCTTT. Amino acid sequence: CSVGDRMNTEAFF.

The chain links TRBV18 to TRBJ1-1; D ambiguous. The V and J ends lost 6 bases and 1 base respectively, with 12 bases between them. The length of the CDR3 is 14 residues. Looked up from germline, CDR1 is KGHSH and CDR2 is LQKENI. The CDR3 DNA sequence: TGTGCCAGCTCTGCGAACGGTGGGAACACTGAAGCTTTCTTT. Protein product: CASSANGGNTEAFF.

This sequence joins TRBV7-2 and TRBJ2-7, with D unresolved. CDR3 length: 15 amino acids. CDR1 is SGHTA, CDR2 FQGNSA, per germline. V was shortened by 2 bases and J by 6 bases, with 17 bases between the two germline ends. The CDR3 reads CASSLSPRLSGEQYF. The CDR3 bases are TGTGCCAGCAGCTTAAGCCCCAGGTTATCAGGCGAGCAGTACTTC. Variable domain in full (rest from reference TRBV7-2 and TRBJ2-7): GAGVSQSPSNKVTEKGKDVELRCDPISGHTALYWYRQSLGQGLEFLIYFQGNSAPDKSGLPSDRFSAERTGGSVSTLTIQRTQQEDSAVYLCASSLSPRLSGEQYFGPGTRLTVT.

The rearrangement joins TRBV5-1 to TRBJ2-2, with a possible D match to TRBD1 (6 bases). V gave up 6 bases and J gave up 1 base, with 7 bases separating them. CDR1 is SGHRS, CDR2 YFSETQ, per germline. The CDR3 spans 13 residues. For the CDR3, the DNA is TGCGCCAGCAACAGGGTGAACACCGGGGAGCTGTTTTTT. It specifies CASNRVNTGELFF. Full variable domain (missing parts from reference TRBV5-1 and TRBJ2-2): KAGVTQTPRYLIKTRGQQVTLSCSPISGHRSVSWYQQTPGQGLQFLFEYFSETQRNKGNFPGRFSGRQFSNSRSEMNVSTLELGDSALYLCASNRVNTGELFFGEGSRLTVL.

The rearrangement joins TRBV6-5 to TRBJ2-4; 7 bases are a match to TRBD1. V dropped 2 bases and J dropped 6; count of bases not matched to a gene: 7. Germline V gives CDR1 MNHEY, CDR2 SVGAGI. This CDR3 has 15 amino acids. The CDR3 sequence is CASSYGSGTVNIQYF. CDR3 DNA sequence: TGTGCCAGCAGTTACGGCTCCGGGACAGTAAACATTCAGTACTTC.

V is TRBV11-1 and J is TRBJ1-2; D perhaps matches TRBD1 (6 bases). The CDR3 runs 15 residues. Trimming took 3 bases from V and 6 from J, leaving 17 bases between them. Germline V gives CDR1 SGHAT, CDR2 FQDESV (reference sequence). The CDR3 region is CASSFMPTGTDGYTF. CDR3 coding DNA: TGTGCCAGCAGCTTCATGCCAACAGGGACCGATGGCTACACCTTC.

The V call is TRBV30, the J call TRBJ1-5, with a tentative D call TRBD1 (6 bases). This CDR3 region has 15 residues. V was cut by 0 bases and J by 9 bases, with 18 bases left in between. In germline, CDR1 is GTSNPN, CDR2 SVGIG (reference sequence). The CDR3 sequence: CAWSVSGGGPGPQHF. As DNA, the CDR3 is TGTGCCTGGAGTGTGTCTGGGGGGGGCCCGGGGCCCCAGCATTTT.

The chain is built from TRBV19 and TRBJ2-7; 12 bases agree with TRBD1. V trimming: 7 bases; J trimming: 7 bases; junction bases outside the gene matches: 8. The germline gives CDR1 LNHDA, CDR2 SQIVND (reference sequence). CDR3 size: 14 residues. The CDR3: CASKKGQGAWEQYF. CDR3 in DNA: TGTGCCAGTAAAAAGGGACAGGGGGCGTGGGAGCAGTACTTC.

This clone occurred once. The chain links TRBV5-8 to TRBJ1-2; D possibly corresponds to TRBD1 (6 bases). Per the germline V gene, CDR1 is SGHTS and CDR2 is YDEGEE. The CDR3 is made up of 13 amino acids. V gave up 5 bases and J gave up 2 bases, with 10 bases separating them. CDR3: CASSRTGNYGYTF. The CDR3 DNA reads as TGTGCCAGCAGTCGAACAGGGAACTATGGCTACACCTTC.

This sequence joins TRBV11-1 and TRBJ2-1; D may be TRBD2 (6 bases). Trimming stripped 5 bases from V and 7 bases from J, with 15 bases between. Per the germline V gene, CDR1 is SGHAT and CDR2 is FQDESV (reference sequence). The CDR3 extends over 14 amino acids. The CDR3 DNA reads as TGTGCCAGCAGCCATACGGGGGACCAAAATGAGCAGTTCTTC. Translating it yields CASSHTGDQNEQFF.

The CDR3 reads CASSSGQGLVGELFF. Written as DNA, the CDR3 is TGTGCCAGCAGTTCCGGACAGGGTTTGGTCGGGGAGCTGTTTTTT. V usage is TRBV27 and J usage is TRBJ2-2; 8 nucleotides align to TRBD1. With V trimmed by 4 bases and J by 7 bases, 8 bases remained unmatched. The CDR3 sequence is 15 residues long. Germline V gives CDR1 MNHEY, CDR2 SMNVEV (reference sequence).

This clone showed up just a few times. This chain connects TRBV7-2 to TRBJ1-6; the D gene is possibly TRBD1 (5 bases). Germline CDR1 and CDR2: SGHTA and FQGNSA. This CDR3 has 14 residues. The V end was cut by 8 bases, the J end by 14 bases, with 22 bases between. DNA for the CDR3: TGTGCCAGCGAGGCCCGGGGCCCACCGGGGGCCCTCCACTTT. Amino acids: CASEARGPPGALHF. The full variable domain, its missing parts supplied by reference TRBV7-2 and TRBJ1-6, is GAGVSQSPSNKVTEKGKDVELRCDPISGHTALYWYRQSLGQGLEFLIYFQGNSAPDKSGLPSDRFSAERTGGSVSTLTIQRTQQEDSAVYLCASEARGPPGALHFGNGTRLTVT.

The V call is TRBV5-1, the J call TRBJ1-4; 8 nucleotides agree with TRBD1. CDR1 and CDR2 from the germline V gene are SGHRS and YFSETQ. Trimming removed 0 bases from V and 4 bases from J; junction bases left unmatched: 11. The CDR3 has 18 residues. The CDR3 loop is CASSLVVTGVLHNEKLFF. In DNA, the CDR3 is TGCGCCAGCAGCTTGGTTGTGACAGGGGTCTTGCATAATGAAAAACTGTTTTTT.